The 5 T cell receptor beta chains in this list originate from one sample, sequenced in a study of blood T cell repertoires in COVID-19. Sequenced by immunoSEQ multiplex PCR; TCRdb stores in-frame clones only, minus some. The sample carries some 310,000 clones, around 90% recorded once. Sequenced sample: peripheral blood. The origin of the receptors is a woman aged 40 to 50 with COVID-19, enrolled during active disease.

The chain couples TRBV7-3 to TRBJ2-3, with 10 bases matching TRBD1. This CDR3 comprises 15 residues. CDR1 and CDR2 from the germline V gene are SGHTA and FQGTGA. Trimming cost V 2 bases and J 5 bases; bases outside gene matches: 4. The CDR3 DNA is TGTGCCAGCAGCTTAGGGACAGGGGTAGGAGATACGCAGTATTTT. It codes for CASSLGTGVGDTQYF.

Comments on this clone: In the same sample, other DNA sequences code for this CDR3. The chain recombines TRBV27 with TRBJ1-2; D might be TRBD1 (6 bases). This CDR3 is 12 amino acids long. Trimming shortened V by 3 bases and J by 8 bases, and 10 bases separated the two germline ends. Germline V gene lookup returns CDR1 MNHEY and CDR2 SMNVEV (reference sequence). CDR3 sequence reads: CASSFRGGGYTF. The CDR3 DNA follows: TGTGCCAGCAGTTTCCGGGGGGGCGGCTACACCTTC.

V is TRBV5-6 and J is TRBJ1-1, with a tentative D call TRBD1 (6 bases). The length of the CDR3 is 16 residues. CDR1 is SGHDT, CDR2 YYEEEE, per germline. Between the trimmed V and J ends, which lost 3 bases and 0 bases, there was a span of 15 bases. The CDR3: CASSSLRDTMNTEAFF. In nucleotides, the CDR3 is TGTGCCAGCAGCTCCCTACGGGACACTATGAACACTGAAGCTTTCTTT. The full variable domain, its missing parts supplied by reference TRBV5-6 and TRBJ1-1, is DAGVTQSPTHLIKTRGQQVTLRCSPKSGHDTVSWYQQALGQGPQFIFQYYEEEERQRGNFPDRFSGHQFPNYSSELNVNALLLGDSALYLCASSSLRDTMNTEAFFGQGTRLTVV.

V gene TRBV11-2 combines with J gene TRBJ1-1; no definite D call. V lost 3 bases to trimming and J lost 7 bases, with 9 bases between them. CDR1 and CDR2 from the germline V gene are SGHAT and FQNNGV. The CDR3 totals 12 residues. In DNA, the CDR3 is TGTGCCAGCAGCTTCGTACAGAGTGAAGCTTTCTTT. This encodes CASSFVQSEAFF. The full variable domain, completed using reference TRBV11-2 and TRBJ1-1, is EAGVAQSPRYKIIEKRQSVAFWCNPISGHATLYWYQQILGQGPKLLIQFQNNGVVDDSQLPKDRFSAERLKGVDSTLKIQPAKLEDSAVYLCASSFVQSEAFFGQGTRLTVV.

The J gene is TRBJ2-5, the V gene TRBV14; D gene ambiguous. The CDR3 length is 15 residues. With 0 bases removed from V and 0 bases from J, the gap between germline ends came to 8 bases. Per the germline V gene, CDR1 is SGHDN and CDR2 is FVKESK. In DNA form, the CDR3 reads TGTGCCAGCAGCCAAGAAGAGGTTTACCAAGAGACCCAGTACTTC. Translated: CASSQEEVYQETQYF. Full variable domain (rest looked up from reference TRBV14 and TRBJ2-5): EAGVTQFPSHSVIEKGQTVTLRCDPISGHDNLYWYRRVMGKEIKFLLHFVKESKQDESGMPNNRFLAERTGGTYSTLKVQPAELEDSGVYFCASSQEEVYQETQYFGPGTRLLVL.